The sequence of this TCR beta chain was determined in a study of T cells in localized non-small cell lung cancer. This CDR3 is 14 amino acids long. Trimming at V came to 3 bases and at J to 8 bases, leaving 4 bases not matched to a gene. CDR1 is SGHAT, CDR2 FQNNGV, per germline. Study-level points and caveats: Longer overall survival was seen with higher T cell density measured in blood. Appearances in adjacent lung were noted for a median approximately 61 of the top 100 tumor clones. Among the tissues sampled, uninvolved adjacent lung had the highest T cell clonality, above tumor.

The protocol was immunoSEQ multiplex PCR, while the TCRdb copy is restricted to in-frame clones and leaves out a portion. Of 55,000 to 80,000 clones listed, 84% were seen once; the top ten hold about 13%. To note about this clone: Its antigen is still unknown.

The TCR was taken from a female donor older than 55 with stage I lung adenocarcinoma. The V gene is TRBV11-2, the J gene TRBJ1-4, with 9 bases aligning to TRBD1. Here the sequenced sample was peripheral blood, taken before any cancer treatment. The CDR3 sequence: CASSFWGQGEKLFF. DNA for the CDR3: TGTGCCAGCAGCTTCTGGGGACAGGGCGAAAAACTGTTTTTT.